The 11 T cell receptor beta chains reported below all come from one sample, sequenced in a study of T cell repertoires in cytomegalovirus infection. TCRdb used MiXCR to reprocess the reads, holding one entry per CDR3 protein. The sample holds hundreds of thousands of distinct CDR3 sequences, roughly 30% seen once. Sequencing was done on a sample of PBMCs. The receptors derive from a human donor in good health (CMV status not recorded). Some clones in this sample may be carry-over from other donors' samples.

This clonotype was seen a few times. This chain links TRBV11-2 with TRBJ2-5; D is possibly TRBD1 or TRBD2 (7 bases each). The CDR3 covers 16 residues. V was trimmed by 4 bases and J by 0 bases, leaving 15 bases between them. Germline V CDR1 and CDR2: SGHAT, FQNNGV. Here the CDR3 DNA reads TGTGCCAGCAGCTCCAGGGGGGGGGCAAACCAAGAGACCCAGTACTTC. As protein: CASSSRGGANQETQYF.

This clonotype was found many times. The chain uses TRBV7-6 and TRBJ2-3; no firm D call. CDR3 length: 15 residues. Per germline, CDR1 SGHVS and CDR2 FNYEAQ. The V gene lost 0 bases and the J gene lost 1 base, with 8 bases spanning the gap. CDR3 region: CASSLAVVRTDTQYF. The CDR3 DNA follows: TGTGCCAGCAGCTTAGCGGTCGTGCGCACAGATACGCAGTATTTT.

This clonotype came up many times. CDR3 protein: CASSWGSYEQYF. CDR3 nucleotide sequence: TGTGCCAGTTCTTGGGGCTCCTACGAGCAGTACTTC. J is TRBJ2-7 and V is TRBV12-3 or TRBV12-4; D not certain. Between the trimmed V and J ends, which lost 9 bases and 0 bases, there was a span of 9 bases. This CDR3 contains 12 residues.

CDR3 sequence: CASSLMSRGGWSNEQFF. CDR3 sequence (DNA): TGTGCCAGCAGCTTAATGTCTCGCGGGGGGTGGAGCAATGAGCAGTTCTTC. The chain is built from TRBV7-2 and TRBJ2-1; 8 nucleotides match TRBD2. The CDR3 contains 17 residues. Germline values: CDR1 SGHTA, CDR2 FQGNSA. The V and J ends lost 2 bases and 6 bases, in that order; junction bases with no gene match: 12.

With regard to this clonotype: The missing conserved phenylalanine or tryptophan at the end of this CDR3 makes a read error likely. The chain is built from TRBV10-3 and TRBJ2-1; D may be TRBD1 (5 bases). This CDR3 has 12 amino acids. V was trimmed by 5 bases and J by 5 bases, leaving 7 bases between them. Germline loops: CDR1 ENHRY, CDR2 SYGVKD. As DNA, the CDR3 is TGTGCCATCAGTCCGACAGACAATGAGCAGTTCTCC. Translation gives CAISPTDNEQFS.

In regard to this clonotype: A much larger clonotype is one base distant, so this may be a read error. This chain joins TRBV7-6 and TRBJ1-6; 9 nucleotides align to TRBD1. From germline, CDR1 is SGHVS and CDR2 FNYEAQ. The CDR3 totals 16 residues. The DNA for the CDR3 is TGTACCAGCAGCTTAGGCAGGACAGGGGAAAATTCACCCCTCCACTTT. Its translation: CTSSLGRTGENSPLHF.

The chain uses TRBV18 and TRBJ2-7, with D unresolved. The CDR3 length is 14 residues. Germline values: CDR1 KGHSH, CDR2 LQKENI. V lost 5 bases and J lost 3, with 14 bases in between. Written as DNA, the CDR3 is TGTGCCAGCTCAACTCTGACGGACCTCTACGAGCAGTACTTC. Translation: CASSTLTDLYEQYF.

Notes on this clonotype: A read error may account for a junction end that differs from germline. In nucleotides, the CDR3 is TGTGCCCGCAGTAGGGAGGCTTTGGAGCAGTTCTTC. This encodes CARSREALEQFF. The chain is built from TRBV6-2 or TRBV6-3 and TRBJ2-1, with D possibly TRBD2 on 6 matching bases. This CDR3 has 12 amino acids. The germline CDR1 and CDR2 sequences are MNHEY and SVGEGT.

The V gene is TRBV12-3 or TRBV12-4, the J gene TRBJ1-6, with 7 nucleotides matching TRBD1. The V gene end was trimmed by 5 bases and the J gene end by 9 bases; junction bases not matched to a gene: 7. The CDR3 is made up of 14 amino acids. In nucleotides, the CDR3 is TGTGCCAGCAGTAGGACAGGCGCAAGTTCACCCCTCCACTTT. It yields the protein CASSRTGASSPLHF.

The gene calls are TRBV11-2 and TRBJ2-7, with D possibly being TRBD2 (6 bases). Germline CDR1 SGHAT, CDR2 FQNNGV. The V end was cut by 3 bases, the J end by 0 bases, with 9 bases between. The CDR3 contains 14 residues. CDR3 DNA sequence: TGTGCCAGCAGCTTTAGCGGCACCTCCTACGAGCAGTACTTC. It specifies CASSFSGTSYEQYF. Combining the CDR3 with reference TRBV11-2 and TRBJ2-7 gives the whole variable domain EAGVAQSPRYKIIEKRQSVAFWCNPISGHATLYWYQQILGQGPKLLIQFQNNGVVDDSQLPKDRFSAERLKGVDSTLKIQPAKLEDSAVYLCASSFSGTSYEQYFGPGTRLTVT.

The gene calls are TRBV14 and TRBJ1-3; a possible D gene is TRBD1 (5 bases). The CDR3 totals 20 residues. Germline V lookup: CDR1 SGHDN, CDR2 FVKESK. Trimming cost V 3 bases and J 4 bases, with 28 bases left between them. CDR3 coding DNA: TGTGCCAGCAGCCAGAAGTGTGGGCTGGCTAGGAGGGGAAAGGGAAACACCATATATTTT. Residues: CASSQKCGLARRGKGNTIYF.